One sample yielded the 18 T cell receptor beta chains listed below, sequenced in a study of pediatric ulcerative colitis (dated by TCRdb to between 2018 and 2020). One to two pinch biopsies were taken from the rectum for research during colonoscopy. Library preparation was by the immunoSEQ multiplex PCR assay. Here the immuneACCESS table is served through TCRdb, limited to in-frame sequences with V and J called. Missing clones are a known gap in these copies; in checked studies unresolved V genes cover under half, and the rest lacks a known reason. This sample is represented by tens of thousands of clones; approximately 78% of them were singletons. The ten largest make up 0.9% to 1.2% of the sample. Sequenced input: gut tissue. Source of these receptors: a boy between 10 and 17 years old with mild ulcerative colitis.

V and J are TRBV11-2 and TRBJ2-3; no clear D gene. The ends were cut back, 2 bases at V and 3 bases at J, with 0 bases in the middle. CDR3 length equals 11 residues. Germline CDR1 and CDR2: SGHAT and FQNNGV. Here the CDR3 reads CASSLTDTQYF. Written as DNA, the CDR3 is TGTGCCAGCAGCTTAACAGATACGCAGTATTTT.

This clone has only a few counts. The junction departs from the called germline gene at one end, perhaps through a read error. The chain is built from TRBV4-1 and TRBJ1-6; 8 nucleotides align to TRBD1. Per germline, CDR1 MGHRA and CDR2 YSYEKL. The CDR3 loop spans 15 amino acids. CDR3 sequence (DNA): TGCGCCAGCAGCCAAGAGAGCCAGGGGGCGACTCAATCCTACTTT. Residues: CASSQESQGATQSYF.

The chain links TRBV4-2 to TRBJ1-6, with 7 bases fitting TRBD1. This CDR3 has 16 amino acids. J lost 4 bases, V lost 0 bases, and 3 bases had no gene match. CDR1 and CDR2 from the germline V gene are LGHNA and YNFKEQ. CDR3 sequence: CASSQEEGQYNSPLHF. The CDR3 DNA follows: TGTGCCAGCAGCCAAGAGGAGGGACAGTATAATTCACCCCTCCACTTT.

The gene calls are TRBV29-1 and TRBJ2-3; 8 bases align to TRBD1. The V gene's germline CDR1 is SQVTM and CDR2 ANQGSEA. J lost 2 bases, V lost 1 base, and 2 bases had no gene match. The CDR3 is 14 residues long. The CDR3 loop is CSVEGQGNTDTQYF. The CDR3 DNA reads TGCAGCGTTGAAGGACAGGGGAACACAGATACGCAGTATTTT.

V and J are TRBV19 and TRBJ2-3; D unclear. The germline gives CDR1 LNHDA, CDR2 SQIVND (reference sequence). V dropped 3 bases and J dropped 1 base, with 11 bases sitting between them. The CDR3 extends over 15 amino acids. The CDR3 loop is CASSIFVGRTDTQYF. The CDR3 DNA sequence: TGTGCCAGTAGTATCTTTGTAGGCCGCACAGATACGCAGTATTTT.

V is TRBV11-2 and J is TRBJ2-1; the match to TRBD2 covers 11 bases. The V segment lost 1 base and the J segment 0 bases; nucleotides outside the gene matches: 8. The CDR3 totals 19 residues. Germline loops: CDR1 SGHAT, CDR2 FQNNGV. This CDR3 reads CASSLGLAGLLSSYNEQFF. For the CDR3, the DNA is TGTGCCAGCAGCTTAGGACTAGCGGGGTTATTAAGCTCCTACAATGAGCAGTTCTTC.

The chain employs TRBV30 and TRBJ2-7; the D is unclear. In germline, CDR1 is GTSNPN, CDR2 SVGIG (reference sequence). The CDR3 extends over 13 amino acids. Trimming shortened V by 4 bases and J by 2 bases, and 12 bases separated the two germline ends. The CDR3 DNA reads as TGTGCCTGGAATCTAGGCGGAGCCTACGAGCAGTACTTC. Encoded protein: CAWNLGGAYEQYF.

The CDR3 coding sequence is TGTGCCAGTAGTACAGGACCCGGCTATGGCTACACCTTC. It encodes CASSTGPGYGYTF. This sequence joins TRBV19 and TRBJ1-2; D not certain. The germline V gene has CDR1 LNHDA and CDR2 SQIVND (reference sequence). The CDR3 spans 13 residues. The germline V and J ends were trimmed by 4 bases and 4 bases, with 10 bases remaining between them.

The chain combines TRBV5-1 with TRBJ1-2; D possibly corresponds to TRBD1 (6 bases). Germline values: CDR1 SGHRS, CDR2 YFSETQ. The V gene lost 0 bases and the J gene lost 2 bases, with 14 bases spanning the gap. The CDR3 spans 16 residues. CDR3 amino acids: CASSLAGGHLNYGYTF. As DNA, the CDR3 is TGCGCCAGCAGCTTGGCCGGGGGACACCTAAACTATGGCTACACCTTC.

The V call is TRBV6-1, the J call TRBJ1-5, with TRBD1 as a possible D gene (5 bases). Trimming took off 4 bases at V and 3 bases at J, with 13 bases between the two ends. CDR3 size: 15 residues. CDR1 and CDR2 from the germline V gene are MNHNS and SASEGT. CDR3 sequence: CASSGVGEYNQPQHF. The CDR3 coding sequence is TGTGCCAGCAGTGGCGTGGGGGAATACAATCAGCCCCAGCATTTT.

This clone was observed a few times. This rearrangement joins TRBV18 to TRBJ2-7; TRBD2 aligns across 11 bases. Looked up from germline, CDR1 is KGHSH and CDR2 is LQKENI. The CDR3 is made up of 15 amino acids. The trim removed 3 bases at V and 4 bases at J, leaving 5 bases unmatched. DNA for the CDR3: TGTGCCAGCTCACCGGGACTAGCGGATACATACGAGCAGTACTTC. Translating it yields CASSPGLADTYEQYF.

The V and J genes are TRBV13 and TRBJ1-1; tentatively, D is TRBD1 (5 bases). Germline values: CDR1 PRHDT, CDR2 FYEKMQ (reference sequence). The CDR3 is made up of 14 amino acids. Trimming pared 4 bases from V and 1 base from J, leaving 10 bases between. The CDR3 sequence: CASSSLTGNTEAFF. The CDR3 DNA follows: TGTGCCAGCAGCTCGTTAACAGGGAACACTGAAGCTTTCTTT.

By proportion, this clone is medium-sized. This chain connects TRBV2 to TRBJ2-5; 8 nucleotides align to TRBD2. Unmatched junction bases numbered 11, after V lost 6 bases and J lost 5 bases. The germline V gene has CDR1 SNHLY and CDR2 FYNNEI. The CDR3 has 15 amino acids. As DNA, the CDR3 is TGTGCCAGCAGAATATCGTCGGGGGGGTCCGAGACCCAGTACTTC. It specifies CASRISSGGSETQYF.

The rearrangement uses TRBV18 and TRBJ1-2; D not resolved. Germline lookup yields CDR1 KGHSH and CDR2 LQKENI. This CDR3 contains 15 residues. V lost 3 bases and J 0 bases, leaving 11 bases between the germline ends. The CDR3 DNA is TGTGCCAGCTCACCGTCCAGGCAAACTAACTATGGCTACACCTTC. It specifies CASSPSRQTNYGYTF.

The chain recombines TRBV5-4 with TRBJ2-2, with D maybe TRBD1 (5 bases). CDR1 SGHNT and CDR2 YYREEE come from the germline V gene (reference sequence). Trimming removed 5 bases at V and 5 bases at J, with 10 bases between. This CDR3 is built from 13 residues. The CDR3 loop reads CASSYDSTGELFF. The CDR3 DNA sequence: TGTGCCAGCAGTTACGACAGTACCGGGGAGCTGTTTTTT. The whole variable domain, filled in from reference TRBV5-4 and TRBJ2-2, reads ETGVTQSPTHLIKTRGQQVTLRCSSQSGHNTVSWYQQALGQGPQFIFQYYREEENGRGNFPPRFSGLQFPNYSSELNVNALELDDSALYLCASSYDSTGELFFGEGSRLTVL.

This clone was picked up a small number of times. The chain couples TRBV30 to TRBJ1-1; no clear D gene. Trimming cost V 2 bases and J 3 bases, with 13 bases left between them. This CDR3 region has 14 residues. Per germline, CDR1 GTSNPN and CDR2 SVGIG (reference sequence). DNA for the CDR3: TGTGCCTGGAGTAATAAGGGAATAGACACTGAAGCTTTCTTT. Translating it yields CAWSNKGIDTEAFF.

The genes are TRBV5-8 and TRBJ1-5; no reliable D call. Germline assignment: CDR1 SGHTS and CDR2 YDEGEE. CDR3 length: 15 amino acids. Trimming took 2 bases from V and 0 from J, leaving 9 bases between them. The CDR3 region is CASSLNGHSNQPQHF. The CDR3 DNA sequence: TGTGCCAGCAGCTTAAACGGTCATAGCAATCAGCCCCAGCATTTT.

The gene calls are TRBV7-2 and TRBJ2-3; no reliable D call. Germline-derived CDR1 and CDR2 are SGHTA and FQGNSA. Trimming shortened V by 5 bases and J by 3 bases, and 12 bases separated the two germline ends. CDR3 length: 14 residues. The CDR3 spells CASSPSHYTDTQYF. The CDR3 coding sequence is TGTGCCAGCAGCCCTAGTCACTATACAGATACGCAGTATTTT. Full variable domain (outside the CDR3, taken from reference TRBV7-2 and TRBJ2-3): GAGVSQSPSNKVTEKGKDVELRCDPISGHTALYWYRQSLGQGLEFLIYFQGNSAPDKSGLPSDRFSAERTGGSVSTLTIQRTQQEDSAVYLCASSPSHYTDTQYFGPGTRLTVL.